This TCR beta chain is from a study of blood T cells in healthy people across ages. Study-level results: Strong correlation was found linking TCR beta diversity to naive T cell percentage.

PCR was performed a second time for roughly 7 to 11 cycles using a sample-barcoded 5' primer and a J-beta primer mix. TCRdb fed the 5' RACE reads into MiXCR, producing one record per CDR3 protein. The repertoire consists of fewer than 750,000 distinct CDR3 sequences, with approximately 52% occurring once and the leading ten covering roughly 12%. The draw of peripheral blood yielded around 9.6 milliliters from each donor. This CDR3 is built from 13 residues. Germline V lookup: CDR1 MRHNA, CDR2 SNTAGT. The ends lost 9 bases at V and 7 bases at J; junction bases unmatched: 10. Details on this clonotype: The antigen is unknown.

The V and J genes are TRBV6-4 and TRBJ2-7, with 9 bases identical to TRBD2. The clonotype originates from a woman aged 80 or older in good health. The specimen was blood. The DNA of the CDR3 is TGTGCCAGTAGCGGGGGCAACTACAATGAGCAGTACTTC. This encodes CASSGGNYNEQYF.